The clone carrying this TCR beta chain was detected only a few times. This sample stems from a study of blood T cell repertoires in COVID-19. About the study: Whether acute or convalescent, the COVID-19 samples came from the United States, Italy and Spain. In each case, the material was cDNA or gDNA derived from T cells, B-cell-depleted T cells, or PBMCs.

In the study's own analysis: The assay estimated nucleated cells by amplifying reference gene primers. Here immunoSEQ multiplex PCR was the method, and the copy in TCRdb shows in-frame clones only, minus some. For V, J and clone size, that table is used; D and trimming come from the DNA. Of 100,000 to 150,000 clones in the sample, 85% to 90% were seen once. Trimming removed 11 bases from V and 0 bases from J, with 13 bases in between. Germline V gene sequence: CDR1 MDHEN, CDR2 SYDVKM. The CDR3 totals 13 residues. The chain employs TRBV28 and TRBJ1-2; D is undetermined. The specimen was peripheral blood. This sequence was found in a human donor in a cohort sampled during active COVID-19. CDR3 loop: CAATKAANYGYTF. CDR3 nucleotide sequence: TGTGCCGCAACCAAAGCGGCTAACTATGGCTACACCTTC.